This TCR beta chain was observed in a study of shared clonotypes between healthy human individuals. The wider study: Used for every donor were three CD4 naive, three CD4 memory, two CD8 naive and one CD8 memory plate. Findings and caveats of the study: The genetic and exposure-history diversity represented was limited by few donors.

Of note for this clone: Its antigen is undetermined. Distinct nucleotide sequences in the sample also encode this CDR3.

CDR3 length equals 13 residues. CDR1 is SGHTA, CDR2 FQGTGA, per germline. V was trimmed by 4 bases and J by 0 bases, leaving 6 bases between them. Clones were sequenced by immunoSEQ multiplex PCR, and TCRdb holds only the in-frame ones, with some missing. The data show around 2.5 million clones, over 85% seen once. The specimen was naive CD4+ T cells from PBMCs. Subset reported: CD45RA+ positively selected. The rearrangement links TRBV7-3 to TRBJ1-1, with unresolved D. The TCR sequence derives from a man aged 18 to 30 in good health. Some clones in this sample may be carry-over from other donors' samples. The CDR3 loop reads CASSSSLNTEAFF. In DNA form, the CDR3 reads TGTGCCAGCAGCTCCAGTCTGAACACTGAAGCTTTCTTT.